Listed below are T cell receptor beta chains from one sample, sequenced in a study of response to subunit inactivated influenza vaccine. TCRdb reprocessed the RT-PCR reads via MiXCR and lists one record per CDR3 protein. In the table there are roughly 650,000 distinct CDR3 sequences, less than 20% of which are singletons. Here the sequenced sample was PBMCs from blood, taken 11 to 12 days after vaccination. Receptor source: a man between 50 and 59 years old who received an inactivated influenza vaccine. CDR3s include the opening cysteine and the closing phenylalanine or tryptophan. The listing skips clone size in some rows; elsewhere it reads once, few, many or a size class.

abundance,v_gene,j_gene,CDR3aa
NA,TRBV13,TRBJ2-1,CASSFIPLADYNEQFF
many,TRBV6-2/TRBV6-3,TRBJ2-2,CASSSDRGFTTGELFF
NA,TRBV24-1,TRBJ2-2,CATSDIHLGSDTGELFF
NA,TRBV10-3,TRBJ1-2,CAISVRPGTYGYTF
NA,TRBV7-2,TRBJ2-7,CASSLTRGREQYF
NA,TRBV4-3,TRBJ1-2,CASSLRLGVPGDYGYTF
NA,TRBV7-9,TRBJ2-1,CASSLSVAGANEQFF
few,TRBV27,TRBJ1-5,CASSPRGTSNQPQHF
few,TRBV20-1,TRBJ2-4,CSAPRAVAKNIQYF
few,TRBV7-2,TRBJ1-1,CASSYTTGSNTEAFF
few,TRBV20-1,TRBJ2-7,CSARDPTRYEQYF
NA,TRBV14,TRBJ1-3,CASSYHQRGYGNTIYF
NA,TRBV6-5,TRBJ1-2,CASSYSWGGYTF
many,TRBV7-3,TRBJ2-1,CASSPWGLNEQFF
many,TRBV3-1,TRBJ2-1,CASSQEGTLDRYFYNEQFF
few,TRBV5-1,TRBJ2-1,CASSLGAGAIDEQFF
NA,TRBV5-6,TRBJ2-1,CASSTTGQEDEQFF
few,TRBV18,TRBJ2-3,CASSPQTHRGGTQYF
few,TRBV5-1,TRBJ2-6,CASSFPRDRGRFGANVLTF
NA,TRBV5-1,TRBJ2-6,CASSLGQGAGANVLTF
NA,TRBV19,TRBJ1-6,CASSPSYGSPLHF
many,TRBV14,TRBJ2-1,CASSQVRSSGYNEQFF
few,TRBV18,TRBJ1-5,CASSQGHLNNQPQHF
many,TRBV7-2,TRBJ1-2,CASSLVPGQGYGYTF
few,TRBV29-1,TRBJ2-2,CSVDGYGGELFF
NA,TRBV11-2,TRBJ2-2,CASSKAGGNTGELFF
NA,TRBV7-2,TRBJ2-3,CASSFMGSDTQYF
many,TRBV12-3/TRBV12-4,TRBJ2-1,CASSPGQGALNEQFF
few,TRBV2,TRBJ2-4,CASSDGRAAKNIQYF
few,TRBV10-3,TRBJ1-2,CAISESQNYGYTF
once,TRBV20-1,TRBJ2-1,CSAREGSGRVRNEQFF
NA,TRBV29-1,TRBJ2-6,CSVRPGSGANVLTF
few,TRBV20-1,TRBJ1-2,CSASSGDHYGYTF
few,TRBV7-9,TRBJ2-1,CASGRVQGVYNEQFF
few,TRBV6-5,TRBJ1-2,CASSYDRGGYTF
NA,TRBV20-1,TRBJ2-2,CSARDLARAGNTGELFF
NA,TRBV6-1,TRBJ2-5,CASSPTRGETQYF
many,TRBV7-9,TRBJ1-6,CASSTAPGSSYNSPLHF
few,TRBV20-1,TRBJ2-7,CSAKGPSAEQYF
few,TRBV24-1,TRBJ2-1,CATKGLDSHEQFF
NA,TRBV12-3/TRBV12-4,TRBJ2-4,CASSSTGGGFIQYF
few,TRBV15,TRBJ2-7,CATSRSLRDEQYF
NA,TRBV10-3,TRBJ2-2,CAIGLTNTGELFF
NA,TRBV14,TRBJ2-3,CASSQNRVTDTQYF
NA,TRBV5-1,TRBJ2-5,CASSLGGMFQETQYF
NA,TRBV19,TRBJ2-7,CASSYRGGGYEQYF
NA,TRBV2,TRBJ1-1,CASSRSAGGMNTEAFF
few,TRBV12-3/TRBV12-4,TRBJ2-7,CASSRDSGYEQYF
NA,TRBV14,TRBJ2-7,CASSQDRRPQGTGFFGEQYF
few,TRBV30,TRBJ2-3,CAWSVLTTRPDTQYF
many,TRBV29-1,TRBJ2-3,CSAGRASPPDTQYF
NA,TRBV12-3/TRBV12-4,TRBJ1-6,CASSLSSGPIRSPLHF
NA,TRBV18,TRBJ1-1,CASSPHANTEAFF
NA,TRBV24-1,TRBJ2-3,CATSDLHLGTQYF
NA,TRBV28,TRBJ2-3,CASSFAAGTDTQYF
NA,TRBV11-1,TRBJ2-3,CASSRTGTSGSLARTDTQYF
NA,TRBV3-1,TRBJ1-3,CASSQERISGNTIYF
few,TRBV5-1,TRBJ1-6,CASSLDRGPGNSPLHF